These 22 T cell receptor beta chains were sequenced from one sample in a study of T cells in Graves' hyperthyroidism and ophthalmopathy (dated by TCRdb to between 2018 and 2020). The library was made by multiplex PCR. TCRdb names Illumina HiSeq 2000 as the instrument used. The TCR beta CDR3 regions were amplified from the RNA transcripts. A first-round RT-PCR of the TCR CDR3 used the HTBI primer set with the Qiagen OneStep RT-PCR kit. TCRdb passed the public sequencing reads through fastp at Q25 and MiXCR, retaining productive beta sequences. Every distinct CDR3 protein forms one entry, paired with its most common genes and DNA. The sample yields about 270,000 distinct CDR3 sequences; over 12% were counted once. Over 25% of the sample is held by the ten biggest clonotypes. Sequenced: blood. These receptors were collected from a woman aged 45 to 65 with Graves' hyperthyroidism that later progressed to Graves' ophthalmopathy.

The V gene is TRBV7-9, the J gene TRBJ2-1; a weak D match, TRBD2 (5 bases). Germline values: CDR1 SEHNR, CDR2 FQNEAQ (reference sequence). CDR3 length equals 17 residues. V was shortened by 3 bases and J by 1 base, with 16 bases between the two germline ends. CDR3 bases: TGTGCCAGCAGCTTTCCGCCCGGGGTTCCTTCCTACAATGAGCAGTTCTTC. It specifies CASSFPPGVPSYNEQFF. The entire variable domain, with the rest obtained from reference TRBV7-9 and TRBJ2-1, is as follows: DTGVSQNPRHKITKRGQNVTFRCDPISEHNRLYWYRQTLGQGPEFLTYFQNEAQLEKSRLLSDRFSAERPKGSFSTLEIQRTEQGDSAMYLCASSFPPGVPSYNEQFFGPGTRLTVL.

The V call is TRBV6-1, the J call TRBJ2-3; D perhaps matches TRBD1 (6 bases). Deletions cut 5 bases from V and 3 bases from J, with 12 bases between. Germline V gives CDR1 MNHNS, CDR2 SASEGT. The CDR3 runs to 14 residues. The CDR3, as DNA: TGTGCCAGCAGTTCACCGGACAGTACAGATACGCAGTATTTT. Amino acid sequence: CASSSPDSTDTQYF.

This clonotype came up many times. The V and J genes are TRBV20-1 and TRBJ2-7, with D perhaps given as TRBD1 or TRBD2 (5 bases each). The germline V gene has CDR1 DFQATT and CDR2 SNEGSKA (reference sequence). V shed 5 bases and J shed 2 bases, with 16 bases lying between them. CDR3 length: 14 residues. The CDR3 DNA reads as TGCAGTGCTGCACCAGAGGGGTTTACCTACGAGCAGTACTTC. This encodes CSAAPEGFTYEQYF.

Concerning this clonotype: A much larger clone differs by one base, so this may be a read error. This rearrangement joins TRBV11-2 to TRBJ2-1; 9 bases map to TRBD2. With V trimmed by 0 bases and J by 5 bases, 8 bases remained unmatched. CDR1 and CDR2 (germline): SGHAT, FQNNGV. The CDR3 is 17 residues long. The CDR3 loop is CASSLEQREVKNNEQFF. CDR3 DNA: TGTGCCAGCAGCTTAGAGCAGCGGGAGGTGAAGAACAATGAGCAGTTCTTC. The complete variable domain, with remaining parts taken from reference TRBV11-2 and TRBJ2-1, reads EAGVAQSPRYKIIEKRQSVAFWCNPISGHATLYWYQQILGQGPKLLIQFQNNGVVDDSQLPKDRFSAERLKGVDSTLKIQPAKLEDSAVYLCASSLEQREVKNNEQFFGPGTRLTVL.

This clonotype was seen at least ten times. V and J are TRBV20-1 and TRBJ2-3; D unresolved. The CDR3 runs to 12 residues. The germline V gene has CDR1 DFQATT and CDR2 SNEGSKA (reference sequence). The V gene lost 7 bases and the J gene lost 6 bases, with 14 bases spanning the gap. CDR3: CSVSKPPDTQYF. In DNA, the CDR3 is TGCAGTGTCTCAAAGCCCCCCGATACGCAGTATTTT.

This clonotype was seen many times. The chain is built from TRBV7-9 and TRBJ2-1; perhaps TRBD1 as D (6 bases). The CDR3 consists of 13 residues. Germline CDR1 is SEHNR and CDR2 is FQNEAQ (reference sequence). With 11 bases removed from V and 4 bases from J, the gap between germline ends came to 15 bases. The CDR3 DNA reads TGTGCCGCTCCTGCGGACAGTTACAATGAGCAGTTCTTC. This codes for CAAPADSYNEQFF.

This clonotype was counted many times. The chain carries TRBV7-8 and TRBJ2-4; 9 bases are shared with TRBD2. CDR1 and CDR2 (germline): SGHVS, FQNEAQ. The J segment lost 6 bases and the V segment lost 0 bases, leaving 6 bases of the junction unmatched. The CDR3 is made up of 16 amino acids. This CDR3 reads CASSLAIGGRANIQYF. CDR3 sequence (DNA): TGTGCCAGCAGCTTAGCGATAGGCGGGAGGGCAAACATTCAGTACTTC.

This clonotype was counted ten times or more. V and J are TRBV5-1 and TRBJ1-1; 7 bases are a match to TRBD1. J lost 4 bases, V lost 4 bases, and 4 bases had no gene match. The germline CDR1 and CDR2 sequences are SGHRS and YFSETQ. The length of the CDR3 is 13 residues. Here the CDR3 DNA reads TGCGCCAGCAGCGATACAGGGGCCACTGAAGCTTTCTTT. It translates to CASSDTGATEAFF.

The chain uses TRBV6-2 or TRBV6-3 and TRBJ1-1; tentatively, D is TRBD1 (6 bases). The CDR3 consists of 14 residues. Germline CDR1 and CDR2: MNHEY and SVGEGT. V lost 6 bases to trimming and J lost 0 bases, with 11 bases between them. The CDR3 spells CASSRDTVNTEAFF. The CDR3 DNA sequence: TGTGCCAGCAGCCGGGACACGGTGAACACTGAAGCTTTCTTT.

This clonotype was seen at least ten times. The V and J genes are TRBV7-9 and TRBJ2-5; D may correspond to TRBD1 or TRBD2 (5 bases each). V dropped 1 base and J dropped 5 bases, with 8 bases sitting between them. In germline, CDR1 is SEHNR, CDR2 FQNEAQ (reference sequence). This CDR3 has 13 amino acids. The CDR3 DNA follows: TGTGCCAGCAGCTTAGACGGGGCGGAGACCCAGTACTTC. It yields the protein CASSLDGAETQYF.

The table lists this clonotype with a few counts. The rearrangement joins TRBV6-1 to TRBJ1-5; D not resolved. Trimming pared 10 bases from V and 1 base from J, leaving 14 bases between. From germline, CDR1 is MNHNS and CDR2 SASEGT. The CDR3 covers 14 residues. The CDR3 protein is CATRAGSSNQPQHF. In nucleotides, the CDR3 is TGTGCCACGCGGGCGGGGTCGAGCAATCAGCCCCAGCATTTT.

The chain carries TRBV4-1 and TRBJ2-3; 14 nucleotides match TRBD2. This CDR3 comprises 16 residues. The junction had 5 bases not matched to a gene; V was cut back by 3 bases and J by 6 bases. From germline, CDR1 is MGHRA and CDR2 YSYEKL. CDR3 coding DNA: TGCGCCAGCAGCCAGCTTGGGACTAGCGGGGGTGATACGCAGTATTTT. Its protein product is CASSQLGTSGGDTQYF.

This clonotype was recorded at least ten times. The V call is TRBV2, the J call TRBJ2-7; TRBD2 agrees at 7 bases. The CDR3 runs to 12 residues. Germline V lookup: CDR1 SNHLY, CDR2 FYNNEI. Germline trimming cut 7 bases from V and 4 bases from J; bases unmatched to any gene: 4. CDR3 in DNA: TGTGCCAGCACGGCTAGCGGATACGAGCAGTACTTC. Amino acids: CASTASGYEQYF. The full variable domain, in which reference TRBV2 and TRBJ2-7 provide the parts outside the CDR3, is EPEVTQTPSHQVTQMGQEVILRCVPISNHLYFYWYRQILGQKVEFLVSFYNNEISEKSEIFDDQFSVERPDGSNFTLKIRSTKLEDSAMYFCASTASGYEQYFGPGTRLTVT.

Ten or more counts support this clonotype. The chain has TRBV7-9 and TRBJ1-1; no firm D call. The CDR3 sequence is 14 residues long. Germline CDR1 reads SEHNR; CDR2 reads FQNEAQ (reference sequence). Trimming pared 3 bases from V and 3 bases from J, leaving 11 bases between. The CDR3 spells CASSLTPPDTEAFF. The DNA of the CDR3 is TGTGCCAGCAGCTTGACCCCCCCAGACACTGAAGCTTTCTTT.

At least ten counts were recorded for this clonotype. V usage is TRBV20-1 and J usage is TRBJ2-3; 10 nucleotides align to TRBD2. V lost 0 bases and J lost 3; bases outside the gene matches: 6. The germline V gene encodes CDR1 DFQATT and CDR2 SNEGSKA (reference sequence). This CDR3 has 16 amino acids. The CDR3 DNA reads as TGCAGTGCTAGAGAACCGCGAGCGGGAGGGACAGATACGCAGTATTTT. It is translated as CSAREPRAGGTDTQYF.

V usage is TRBV5-1 and J usage is TRBJ1-6, with D hard to call. The germline gives CDR1 SGHRS, CDR2 YFSETQ. V lost 6 bases, J lost 0 bases, and 13 bases lay in between. The CDR3 loop spans 16 amino acids. This chain's CDR3 is CASTPTASSYNSPLHF. CDR3 nucleotide sequence: TGCGCCAGCACCCCCACAGCCAGCTCCTATAATTCACCCCTCCACTTT.

This clonotype was seen a handful of times. The chain combines TRBV29-1 with TRBJ2-3; a weak D match, TRBD2 (7 bases). There are 17 residues in the CDR3. V lost 2 bases to trimming and J lost 0 bases, with 18 bases between them. Germline CDR1 and CDR2: SQVTM and ANQGSEA. The DNA of the CDR3 is TGCAGCGTTGAATCCAGGGAGGGGGGTTCTAGCACAGATACGCAGTATTTT. Translating gives CSVESREGGSSTDTQYF.

Note on this clonotype: Being one base from a much bigger clone, this may be a read error. V usage is TRBV5-1 and J usage is TRBJ2-1, with 8 bases matching TRBD2. Germline CDR1 reads SGHRS; CDR2 reads YFSETQ. V was pared by 0 bases and J by 7 bases, with 6 bases of the junction left unmatched. The CDR3 sequence is 15 residues long. This CDR3 is CASSLDTGGRNEQFF. DNA of the CDR3: TGCGCCAGCAGCTTGGATACGGGAGGGAGGAATGAGCAGTTCTTC.

This clonotype was detected a few times. This chain uses TRBV5-4 with TRBJ2-3, with 7 bases matching TRBD2. V shed 4 bases and J 2 bases; nucleotides not matched to a gene: 10. This CDR3 has 16 residues. Germline values: CDR1 SGHNT, CDR2 YYREEE (reference sequence). For the CDR3, the DNA is TGTGCCAGCAGCACCCGAGGAGCGGGGCTCACAGATACGCAGTATTTT. Its protein is CASSTRGAGLTDTQYF.

This clonotype was seen repeatedly, ten times or more. The V and J genes are TRBV7-2 and TRBJ1-5; no clear D gene. The CDR3 consists of 13 residues. V lost 4 bases and J lost 2, with 6 bases in between. From germline, CDR1 is SGHTA and CDR2 FQGNSA. The CDR3 coding sequence is TGTGCCAGCAGCTCAAGGGGCAATCAGCCCCAGCATTTT. It specifies CASSSRGNQPQHF.

This clonotype turned up a few times. The V and J genes are TRBV4-1 and TRBJ1-3, with 7 bases matching TRBD1. This CDR3 spans 18 amino acids. The V and J ends lost 5 bases and 0 bases, in that order; junction bases with no gene match: 13. Germline values: CDR1 MGHRA, CDR2 YSYEKL. CDR3 coding DNA: TGCGCCAGCAGCAGGGACAGCTTTATGCTTAGCTCTGGAAACACCATATATTTT. Its protein product is CASSRDSFMLSSGNTIYF.

This clonotype was observed many times. The J gene is TRBJ1-5, the V gene TRBV12-3 or TRBV12-4; D not resolved. This CDR3 region has 16 residues. With 3 bases removed from V and 1 base from J, the gap between germline ends came to 13 bases. CDR3 nucleotide sequence: TGTGCCAGCAGTTTTTTAGGCCCCATAAGCAATCAGCCCCAGCATTTT. This encodes CASSFLGPISNQPQHF.